This is a list of T cell receptor beta chains from one sample in a study of blood T cell repertoires in COVID-19. The repertoire was sequenced with immunoSEQ multiplex PCR; TCRdb's copy has only in-frame clones and lacks some. This table has some 140,000 clones, under 85% appearing once. Sequenced sample: peripheral blood. The receptors derive from a man in his sixties with COVID-19, enrolled during active disease. The CDR3 runs from the conserved cysteine through the conserved F or W. Fields, in order: D gene, CDR3 length, J gene, V gene, clone size, CDR3 protein, CDR3 DNA. D genes are given only for firm matches. Clone size is stated in some rows and not others, as once, few, many or a class when expanded.

TRBD1 15 TRBJ2-7 TRBV24-1 . CATSSLTGGSYEQYF TGTGCCACCAGCTCCTTAACAGGGGGCTCCTACGAGCAGTACTTC
TRBD1 14 TRBJ1-3 TRBV7-9 . CASSLGQGRHTIYF TGTGCCAGCAGCTTAGGACAGGGGAGGCACACCATATATTTT
TRBD1 14 TRBJ1-4 TRBV5-1 . CASSAGQGREKLFF TGCGCCAGCAGCGCGGGACAGGGGAGGGAAAAACTGTTTTTT
TRBD1 17 TRBJ1-6 TRBV5-1 . CASSRFAGQGTTSPLHF TGCGCCAGCAGCCGCTTTGCGGGACAGGGAACTACTTCACCCCTCCACTTT
. 14 TRBJ2-3 TRBV9 . CASSTMSSPDTQYF TGTGCCAGCAGCACAATGTCCTCCCCAGATACGCAGTATTTT
. 15 TRBJ2-7 TRBV11-1 . CASSQLSGESYEQYF TGTGCCAGCAGCCAACTTTCAGGGGAATCGTACGAGCAGTACTTC
. 15 TRBJ1-4 TRBV6-2/TRBV6-3 . CASRYQGTGNEKLFF TGTGCCAGCAGGTACCAGGGAACCGGGAATGAAAAACTGTTTTTT
TRBD1 13 TRBJ1-2 TRBV18 . CASSRTGMEGYTF TGTGCCAGCTCACGGACAGGCATGGAAGGCTACACCTTC
TRBD1 14 TRBJ1-4 TRBV3-1/TRBV3-2 once CASSAGQGRVKLFF TGTGCCAGCAGCGCCGGACAGGGGAGGGTAAAACTGTTTTTT
TRBD1 14 TRBJ1-5 TRBV18 . CASSQQGSNQPQHF TGTGCCAGCTCTCAACAGGGGAGCAATCAGCCCCAGCATTTT
TRBD1 16 TRBJ2-1 TRBV19 . CASSTVAGGAYNEQFF TGTGCCAGTAGTACGGTCGCAGGGGGCGCTTACAATGAGCAGTTCTTC
. 14 TRBJ1-1 TRBV7-2 . CASSFPGPQREAFF TGTGCCAGCAGCTTTCCGGGTCCCCAGAGGGAAGCTTTCTTT
. 14 TRBJ2-1 TRBV11-2 . CASTPRRGYNEQFF TGTGCCAGCACCCCCCGGAGGGGTTACAATGAGCAGTTCTTC
TRBD1 15 TRBJ1-2 TRBV5-4 . CASSLLDRGRDGYTF TGTGCCAGCAGCCTCCTGGACAGGGGGCGCGATGGCTACACCTTC
. 13 TRBJ1-2 TRBV12-3/TRBV12-4 . CASSLGAFYGYTF TGTGCCAGCAGTTTGGGGGCCTTCTATGGCTACACCTTC
. 13 TRBJ1-2 TRBV10-2 . CASSERDLYGYTF TGCGCCAGCAGTGAGCGGGACTTATATGGCTACACCTTC
. 12 TRBJ2-3 TRBV7-9 . CASSPTEYTQYF TGTGCCAGCAGCCCCACAGAATATACGCAGTATTTT
. 15 TRBJ2-3 TRBV18 . CASSPLSGRTDTQYF TGTGCCAGCTCACCACTCAGCGGCCGCACAGATACGCAGTATTTT
. 15 TRBJ2-5 TRBV7-6 . CASSSLGRLQETQYF TGTGCCAGCAGCTCGTTGGGGAGGCTGCAAGAGACCCAGTACTTC
. 16 TRBJ1-6 TRBV6-5 . CASSYGGASGNSPLHF TGTGCCAGCAGTTACGGAGGGGCCTCCGGGAATTCACCCCTCCACTTT
. 15 TRBJ2-7 TRBV28 . CASSLFTSRGYEQYF TGTGCCAGCAGTTTATTCACTTCAAGGGGTTACGAGCAGTACTTC
TRBD2 16 TRBJ2-1 TRBV6-5 once CASSYSAGGPRNEQFF TGTGCCAGCAGTTACTCGGCGGGAGGGCCTAGAAATGAGCAGTTCTTC
. 17 TRBJ1-1 TRBV27 . CASSSLVQGPTNTEAFF TGTGCCAGCAGTTCCCTCGTACAGGGCCCTACGAACACTGAAGCTTTCTTT
TRBD2 17 TRBJ2-7 TRBV10-3 . CAISKAGTSGRANEQYF TGTGCCATCAGTAAAGCCGGGACTAGCGGGAGGGCGAACGAGCAGTACTTC
TRBD1 13 TRBJ2-7 TRBV12-3/TRBV12-4 . CASSRQGAYEQYF TGTGCCAGCAGTAGACAGGGGGCCTACGAGCAGTACTTC
. 12 TRBJ1-2 TRBV6-2/TRBV6-3 . CASSSTSGGYTF TGTGCCAGCAGTTCAACCAGCGGAGGCTACACCTTC
. 15 TRBJ1-1 TRBV5-4 . CASSLEGQVNPEAFF TGTGCCAGCAGCCTGGAGGGGCAGGTTAATCCTGAAGCTTTCTTT
TRBD1 12 TRBJ2-7 TRBV10-3 . CAIGQGTYEQYF TGTGCCATCGGACAGGGAACCTACGAGCAGTACTTC